This T cell receptor beta chain was recorded in a study of T cells in Graves' hyperthyroidism and ophthalmopathy. Amplification targeted TCR beta CDR3 regions from RNA transcripts. Researchers ran a first-round RT-PCR on the TCR CDR3 using the HTBI primer set. TCRdb processed the multiplex PCR reads anew with MiXCR; each CDR3 protein has one entry. The top ten clones hold about 8.9% of a sample with hundreds of thousands of distinct CDR3 sequences, around 38% of them seen once. CDR3 size: 13 residues. The V and J ends lost 3 bases and 11 bases respectively, with 11 bases between them. Germline-derived CDR1 and CDR2 are SGHNT and YENEEA. Note on this clonotype: This clone may be a read error of a much larger clone one base away.

V usage is TRBV11-3 and J usage is TRBJ1-6, with D possibly matching TRBD1 (5 bases). The sequencing sample was made of blood. This receptor was identified in a man younger than 30 with Graves' hyperthyroidism. The CDR3 DNA sequence: TGTGCCAGCAGCTTGCCAGGGAGTCCACCCCTCCACTTT. Encoded protein: CASSLPGSPPLHF.